This T cell receptor beta chain was observed in a study of long-term antiretroviral therapy in people with HIV. This clone showed up just once. Antigen unknown. Researchers ran immunoSEQ v3.0 at survey level. Clones were read by immunoSEQ multiplex PCR, and TCRdb kept only the in-frame ones, dropping some. The repertoire consists of 38,000 or so clones, with roughly 80% occurring once and the leading ten covering roughly 5.6%. Points from the study as a whole: Researchers lacked any data on ART adherence, viral resistance or therapy changes. Spans of CDR3 length were tighter for HIV repertoires than for controls.

The sequences come from unsorted PBMCs, collected 1.5 years after starting antiretroviral therapy. The receptor's source is a man aged 18 to 35 with HIV.

CDR3 DNA: TGCGCCAGCAGCCAAGATTTACGAGTTGAGCAGTTCTTC. Residues: CASSQDLRVEQFF. This sequence joins TRBV4-3 and TRBJ2-1; D not resolved. CDR1 LGHNA and CDR2 YSLEER come from the germline V gene. V lost 0 bases and J 9 bases, leaving 9 bases between the germline ends. This CDR3 has 13 residues.